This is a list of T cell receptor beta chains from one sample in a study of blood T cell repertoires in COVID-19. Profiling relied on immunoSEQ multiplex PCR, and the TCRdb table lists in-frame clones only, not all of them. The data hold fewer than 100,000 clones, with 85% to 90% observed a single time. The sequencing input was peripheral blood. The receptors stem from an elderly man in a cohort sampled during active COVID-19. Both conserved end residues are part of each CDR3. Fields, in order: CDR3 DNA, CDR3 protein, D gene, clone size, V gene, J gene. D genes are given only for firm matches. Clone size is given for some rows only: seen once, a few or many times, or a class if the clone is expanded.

CDR3nt: TGTGCCAGCAGCGGTACAGGGGTATCCACAGATACGCAGTATTTT
CDR3aa: CASSGTGVSTDTQYF
d_gene: TRBD1
abundance: .
v_gene: TRBV2
j_gene: TRBJ2-3

CDR3nt: TGTGCCAGTGGACAGGGGGCGCCCAGTAACTATGGCTACACCTTC
CDR3aa: CASGQGAPSNYGYTF
d_gene: TRBD1
abundance: few
v_gene: TRBV27
j_gene: TRBJ1-2

CDR3nt: TGTGCCAGCAGCTTTACAGGGTATGGGGCAACTAATGAAAAACTGTTTTTT
CDR3aa: CASSFTGYGATNEKLFF
d_gene: .
abundance: .
v_gene: TRBV3-1/TRBV3-2
j_gene: TRBJ1-4

CDR3nt: TGTGCCAGCGCTTCCCGAGCGGTGGGGGAGCAGTTCTTC
CDR3aa: CASASRAVGEQFF
d_gene: .
abundance: once
v_gene: TRBV25-1
j_gene: TRBJ2-1

CDR3nt: TGTGCCAGTACCGGTCCATACACCGGGGAGCTGTTTTTT
CDR3aa: CASTGPYTGELFF
d_gene: .
abundance: .
v_gene: TRBV19
j_gene: TRBJ2-2

CDR3nt: TGCAGTGCTAGTCGGGACAGTTCGATTCAGCCCCAGCATTTT
CDR3aa: CSASRDSSIQPQHF
d_gene: TRBD1
abundance: .
v_gene: TRBV20-1
j_gene: TRBJ1-5

CDR3nt: TGTGCCAGCTCACTACAGGACAGGGGCGAGCAGTACTTC
CDR3aa: CASSLQDRGEQYF
d_gene: TRBD1
abundance: few
v_gene: TRBV18
j_gene: TRBJ2-7

CDR3nt: TGTGCCAGCAGTCCCGGACAGTATGAGACCCAGTACTTC
CDR3aa: CASSPGQYETQYF
d_gene: .
abundance: .
v_gene: TRBV27
j_gene: TRBJ2-5

CDR3nt: TGCAGTGGCGGGGTCCAAGAGACCCAGTACTTC
CDR3aa: CSGGVQETQYF
d_gene: .
abundance: .
v_gene: TRBV20-1
j_gene: TRBJ2-5

CDR3nt: TGTGCCAGCAGCTTAGACAGGGCCGGGGAGCTGTTTTTT
CDR3aa: CASSLDRAGELFF
d_gene: .
abundance: .
v_gene: TRBV11-3
j_gene: TRBJ2-2

CDR3nt: TGTGCCAGCAGTTACTCAACAGGGGCCCCGAAGGGAAAACTGTTTTTT
CDR3aa: CASSYSTGAPKGKLFF
d_gene: TRBD1
abundance: .
v_gene: TRBV6-5
j_gene: TRBJ1-4

CDR3nt: TGCGCCAGCAGCTTGGAGGGGACTAACAACAATGAGCAGTTCTTC
CDR3aa: CASSLEGTNNNEQFF
d_gene: TRBD2
abundance: .
v_gene: TRBV5-1
j_gene: TRBJ2-1

CDR3nt: TGCAGCGTACAGGGGGCGCAACCGAATTCACCCCTCCACTTT
CDR3aa: CSVQGAQPNSPLHF
d_gene: TRBD1
abundance: .
v_gene: TRBV29-1
j_gene: TRBJ1-6

CDR3nt: TGTGCCAGCAGTAAACAGGAAAAAGATACGCAGTATTTT
CDR3aa: CASSKQEKDTQYF
d_gene: .
abundance: .
v_gene: TRBV6-2/TRBV6-3
j_gene: TRBJ2-3

CDR3nt: TGTGCCAGCAGTGAACAGGTGCAGGTGAACACTGAAGCTTTCTTT
CDR3aa: CASSEQVQVNTEAFF
d_gene: .
abundance: .
v_gene: TRBV6-1
j_gene: TRBJ1-1

CDR3nt: TGTGCCAGCAGCTTGGCCACGGACAGGTGGGGGGAGCTGTTTTTT
CDR3aa: CASSLATDRWGELFF
d_gene: TRBD1
abundance: .
v_gene: TRBV5-5
j_gene: TRBJ2-2

CDR3nt: TGTGCCAGCAGTATCGACAGTCGGTACAATGAGCAGTTCTTC
CDR3aa: CASSIDSRYNEQFF
d_gene: .
abundance: .
v_gene: TRBV28
j_gene: TRBJ2-1

CDR3nt: TGTGCCAGCAGCGAGAGCGGTGAAGCTTTCTTT
CDR3aa: CASSESGEAFF
d_gene: .
abundance: few
v_gene: TRBV3-1/TRBV3-2
j_gene: TRBJ1-1

CDR3nt: TGTGCCAGCAGTCTCGCCGGGGAGACCCAGTACTTC
CDR3aa: CASSLAGETQYF
d_gene: .
abundance: once
v_gene: TRBV6-6
j_gene: TRBJ2-5

CDR3nt: TGTGCCAGCAGCCCGGGGAATGCGGGGGGTCAAGAGACCCAGTACTTC
CDR3aa: CASSPGNAGGQETQYF
d_gene: TRBD2
abundance: .
v_gene: TRBV5-5
j_gene: TRBJ2-5

CDR3nt: TGTGCCAGCATGTGGACTAGAGCGAACACCGGGGAGCTGTTTTTT
CDR3aa: CASMWTRANTGELFF
d_gene: TRBD2
abundance: .
v_gene: TRBV6-5
j_gene: TRBJ2-2

CDR3nt: TGTGCCAGCAGCCGAAGTGACGGACAGTTACAAGAGACCCAGTACTTC
CDR3aa: CASSRSDGQLQETQYF
d_gene: .
abundance: .
v_gene: TRBV3-1/TRBV3-2
j_gene: TRBJ2-5

CDR3nt: TGTGCCAGTAGTACGGGTGACTATGGCTACACCTTC
CDR3aa: CASSTGDYGYTF
d_gene: .
abundance: .
v_gene: TRBV19
j_gene: TRBJ1-2

CDR3nt: TGTGCCAGCAACCGGGACAGGGGGCTTGAGACCCAGTACTTC
CDR3aa: CASNRDRGLETQYF
d_gene: TRBD1
abundance: .
v_gene: TRBV2
j_gene: TRBJ2-5

CDR3nt: TGTGCCAGCAGTCGGACAGGGGGCACTGAAGCTTTCTTT
CDR3aa: CASSRTGGTEAFF
d_gene: TRBD1
abundance: .
v_gene: TRBV7-9
j_gene: TRBJ1-1

CDR3nt: TGCAGCGGGGGACTAGAGGATACGCAGTATTTT
CDR3aa: CSGGLEDTQYF
d_gene: TRBD2
abundance: .
v_gene: TRBV29-1
j_gene: TRBJ2-3

CDR3nt: TGTGCCAGCAGCTCCAAAGCGGGGGGGCCAGGCAGAGATACGCAGTATTTT
CDR3aa: CASSSKAGGPGRDTQYF
d_gene: TRBD2
abundance: .
v_gene: TRBV7-2
j_gene: TRBJ2-3

CDR3nt: TGCGCCAGCAGCTTGGATGGGGGGGCATATGGCTACACCTTC
CDR3aa: CASSLDGGAYGYTF
d_gene: .
abundance: .
v_gene: TRBV5-1
j_gene: TRBJ1-2

CDR3nt: TGTGCCACTACAACCTCGGGACAGGGTGCCAATCAGCCCCAGCATTTT
CDR3aa: CATTTSGQGANQPQHF
d_gene: TRBD1
abundance: .
v_gene: TRBV5-4
j_gene: TRBJ1-5

CDR3nt: TGTGCCAGCCAAACCAACAGGGCTGGGGCCAACGTCCTGACTTTC
CDR3aa: CASQTNRAGANVLTF
d_gene: .
abundance: once
v_gene: TRBV6-5
j_gene: TRBJ2-6

CDR3nt: TGTGCCACCAGTGATTCTGCTGCGGAGGGCACAGATACGCAGTATTTT
CDR3aa: CATSDSAAEGTDTQYF
d_gene: .
abundance: .
v_gene: TRBV24-1
j_gene: TRBJ2-3

CDR3nt: TGTGCTAGTGGTTTATCTGGCGGGGGGTGGACAGATACGCAGTATTTT
CDR3aa: CASGLSGGGWTDTQYF
d_gene: TRBD2
abundance: .
v_gene: TRBV12-5
j_gene: TRBJ2-3

CDR3nt: TGTGCCAGCAGCGGCCGGGACTTACTAAACAATGAGCAGTTCTTC
CDR3aa: CASSGRDLLNNEQFF
d_gene: .
abundance: .
v_gene: TRBV9
j_gene: TRBJ2-1

CDR3nt: TGTGCCAGCAGCGCAGGACAGGGGCGATCTCAAACCTACGAGCAGTACTTC
CDR3aa: CASSAGQGRSQTYEQYF
d_gene: TRBD1
abundance: once
v_gene: TRBV7-9
j_gene: TRBJ2-7

CDR3nt: TGTGCCAGCACCGCCCAGGGTGCTAACTATGGCTACACCTTC
CDR3aa: CASTAQGANYGYTF
d_gene: .
abundance: .
v_gene: TRBV2
j_gene: TRBJ1-2

CDR3nt: TGTGCCAGCAGCGCAAGACAGGGGGCTCAGTCACCCCTCCACTTT
CDR3aa: CASSARQGAQSPLHF
d_gene: TRBD1
abundance: .
v_gene: TRBV7-2
j_gene: TRBJ1-6

CDR3nt: TGCAGCGCCTCCGGGACAGGGGGCTACACCGGGGAGCTGTTTTTT
CDR3aa: CSASGTGGYTGELFF
d_gene: TRBD1
abundance: once
v_gene: TRBV29-1
j_gene: TRBJ2-2

CDR3nt: TGTGCCAGCTACGGGACTCTAAATTCACCCCTCCACTTT
CDR3aa: CASYGTLNSPLHF
d_gene: .
abundance: .
v_gene: TRBV28
j_gene: TRBJ1-6

CDR3nt: TGTGCCAGCAGTTACTGGGGGGGCAATCAGCCCCAGCATTTT
CDR3aa: CASSYWGGNQPQHF
d_gene: .
abundance: .
v_gene: TRBV6-2/TRBV6-3
j_gene: TRBJ1-5

CDR3nt: TGTGCCAGCAGAGAGGGAGGGCAACGTCAGCCCCAGCATTTT
CDR3aa: CASREGGQRQPQHF
d_gene: .
abundance: .
v_gene: TRBV5-6
j_gene: TRBJ1-5

CDR3nt: TGTGCCAGCAGTTATGGACAGCGAGAGACCCAGTACTTC
CDR3aa: CASSYGQRETQYF
d_gene: .
abundance: .
v_gene: TRBV12-3/TRBV12-4
j_gene: TRBJ2-5

CDR3nt: TGCAGCGGTAGACAGGGGGAGACCCAGTACTTC
CDR3aa: CSGRQGETQYF
d_gene: TRBD1
abundance: .
v_gene: TRBV29-1
j_gene: TRBJ2-5

CDR3nt: TGTGCTAGTGGAACAGGCGCGGATACGCAGTATTTT
CDR3aa: CASGTGADTQYF
d_gene: .
abundance: .
v_gene: TRBV12-5
j_gene: TRBJ2-3

CDR3nt: TGTGCCAGCAGTGTCCTTAAAGCGGGGGCCGCCAAAGAGACCCAGTACTTC
CDR3aa: CASSVLKAGAAKETQYF
d_gene: TRBD2
abundance: .
v_gene: TRBV6-1
j_gene: TRBJ2-5